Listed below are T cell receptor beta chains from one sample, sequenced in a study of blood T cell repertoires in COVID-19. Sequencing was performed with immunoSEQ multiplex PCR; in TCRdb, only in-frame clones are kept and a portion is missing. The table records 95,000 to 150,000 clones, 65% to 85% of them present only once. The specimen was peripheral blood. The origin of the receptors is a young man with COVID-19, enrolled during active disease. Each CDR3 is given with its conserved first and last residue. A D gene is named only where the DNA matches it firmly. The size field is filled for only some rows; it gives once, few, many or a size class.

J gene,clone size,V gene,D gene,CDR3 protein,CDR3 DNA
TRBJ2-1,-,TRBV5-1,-,CASSSSGGYNEQFF,TGCGCCAGCAGCTCTTCAGGGGGGTACAATGAGCAGTTCTTC
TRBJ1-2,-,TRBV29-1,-,CSVLRGDGYTF,TGCAGCGTCCTGCGGGGGGACGGCTACACCTTC
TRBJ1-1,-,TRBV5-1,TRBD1,CASSPYRGHLGTEAFF,TGCGCCAGCAGCCCCTACAGGGGGCACCTCGGGACTGAAGCTTTCTTT
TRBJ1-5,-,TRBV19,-,CASSSGLMSNQPQHF,TGTGCCAGTAGTTCAGGGCTTATGAGCAATCAGCCCCAGCATTTT
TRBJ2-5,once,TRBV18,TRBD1,CASSPSKYRGQKTQYF,TGTGCCAGCTCACCATCCAAATACAGGGGGCAGAAGACCCAGTACTTC
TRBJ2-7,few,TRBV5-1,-,CASSLATGFYEQYF,TGCGCCAGCAGCTTGGCTACGGGGTTTTACGAGCAGTACTTC
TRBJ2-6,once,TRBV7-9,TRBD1,CASSLAGTGARSGANVLTF,TGTGCCAGCAGCTTAGCCGGGACAGGGGCCCGCTCTGGGGCCAACGTCCTGACTTTC
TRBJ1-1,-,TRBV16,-,CATTTGLNTEAFF,TGTGCCACCACCACAGGGTTGAACACTGAAGCTTTCTTT
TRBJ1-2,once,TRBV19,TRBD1,CASIRGTGGSYGYTF,TGTGCCAGTATTCGTGGGACAGGGGGCTCCTATGGCTACACCTTC
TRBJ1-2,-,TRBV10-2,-,CASSGTGVYYGYTF,TGCGCCAGCAGTGGAACAGGTGTATACTATGGCTACACCTTC
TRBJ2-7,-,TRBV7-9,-,CASSWSQGYEQYF,TGTGCCAGCAGCTGGTCCCAGGGCTACGAGCAGTACTTC
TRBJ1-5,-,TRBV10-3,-,CAISDLPTFGSNQPQHF,TGTGCCATCAGTGACCTTCCGACCTTCGGGAGCAATCAGCCCCAGCATTTT
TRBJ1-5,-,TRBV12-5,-,CASAIQIQPQHF,TGTGCTAGTGCCATTCAGATTCAGCCCCAGCATTTT
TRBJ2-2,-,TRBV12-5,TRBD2,CASGLPQGGGSGELFF,TGTGCTAGTGGTTTGCCACAAGGCGGGGGGAGCGGGGAGCTGTTTTTT
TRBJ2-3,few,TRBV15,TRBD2,CATSRSSSGRRTDTQYF,TGTGCCACCAGCAGATCCTCTAGCGGGAGGAGAACAGATACGCAGTATTTT
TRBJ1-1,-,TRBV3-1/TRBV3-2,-,CASSTIHPGDLLGTEAFF,TGTGCCAGCAGCACAATTCATCCAGGGGATTTGTTAGGCACTGAAGCTTTCTTT
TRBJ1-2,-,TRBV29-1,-,CSVNIEYGYTF,TGCAGCGTTAATATCGAGTATGGCTACACCTTC
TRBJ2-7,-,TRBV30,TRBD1,CAWSVRGTGRPYEQYF,TGTGCCTGGAGTGTAAGGGGGACAGGTCGGCCCTACGAGCAGTACTTC